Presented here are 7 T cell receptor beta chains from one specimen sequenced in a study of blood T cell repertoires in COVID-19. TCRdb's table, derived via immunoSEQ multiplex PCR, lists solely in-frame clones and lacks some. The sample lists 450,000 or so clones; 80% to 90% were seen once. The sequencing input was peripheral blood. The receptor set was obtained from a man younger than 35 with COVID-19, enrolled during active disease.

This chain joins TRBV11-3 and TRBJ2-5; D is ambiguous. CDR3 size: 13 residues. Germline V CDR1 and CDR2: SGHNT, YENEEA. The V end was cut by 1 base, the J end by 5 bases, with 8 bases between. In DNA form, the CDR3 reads TGTGCCAGCAGCTTAGCCGTGGAGGAGACCCAGTACTTC. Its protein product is CASSLAVEETQYF. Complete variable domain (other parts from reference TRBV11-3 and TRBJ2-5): EAGVVQSPRYKIIEKKQPVAFWCNPISGHNTLYWYLQNLGQGPELLIRYENEEAVDDSQLPKDRFSAERLKGVDSTLKIQPAELGDSAVYLCASSLAVEETQYFGPGTRLLVL.

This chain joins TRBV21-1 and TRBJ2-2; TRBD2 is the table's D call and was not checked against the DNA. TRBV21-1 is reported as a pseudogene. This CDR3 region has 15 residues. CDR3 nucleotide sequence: TGTGCCAGCAGCATGGCCGGGGGGGCTGGCGGGGAGCTGTTTTTT. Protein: CASSMAGGAGGELFF.

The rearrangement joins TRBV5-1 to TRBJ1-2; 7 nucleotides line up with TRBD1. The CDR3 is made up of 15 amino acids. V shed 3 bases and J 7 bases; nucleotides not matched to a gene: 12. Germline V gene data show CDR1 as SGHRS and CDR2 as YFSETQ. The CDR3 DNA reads TGCGCCAGCAGCTCCCTAGGGACAGATGACAGTGGCTACACCTTC. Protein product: CASSSLGTDDSGYTF.

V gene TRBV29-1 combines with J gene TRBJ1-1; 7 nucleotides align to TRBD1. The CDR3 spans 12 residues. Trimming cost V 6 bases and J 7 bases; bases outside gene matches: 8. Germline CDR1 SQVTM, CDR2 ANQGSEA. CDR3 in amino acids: CSVPGQTFEAFF. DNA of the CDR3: TGCAGCGTCCCGGGACAGACTTTTGAAGCTTTCTTT.

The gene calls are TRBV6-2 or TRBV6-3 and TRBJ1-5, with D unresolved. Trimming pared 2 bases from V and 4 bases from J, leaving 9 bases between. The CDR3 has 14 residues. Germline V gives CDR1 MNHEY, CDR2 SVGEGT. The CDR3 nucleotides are TGTGCCAGCAGTTACCGAGGGAATAATCAGCCCCAGCATTTT. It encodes CASSYRGNNQPQHF.

CDR3: CASSLQSGDTGELFF. CDR3 in DNA: TGTGCCAGCAGCTTGCAAAGCGGAGACACCGGGGAGCTGTTTTTT. V and J are TRBV7-7 and TRBJ2-2; possible D gene TRBD2, 5 bases. Germline CDR1 and CDR2: SSHAT and FNYEAQ (reference sequence). The length of the CDR3 is 15 residues. Trimming took off 3 bases at V and 3 bases at J, with 11 bases between the two ends.

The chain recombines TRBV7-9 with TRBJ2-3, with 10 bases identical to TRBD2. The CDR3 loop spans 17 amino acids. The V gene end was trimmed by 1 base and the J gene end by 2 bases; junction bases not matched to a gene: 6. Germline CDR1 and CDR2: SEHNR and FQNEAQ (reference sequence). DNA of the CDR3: TGTGCCAGCAGCTTAGTTCCACTAGCGGGACTCACAGATACGCAGTATTTT. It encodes CASSLVPLAGLTDTQYF.